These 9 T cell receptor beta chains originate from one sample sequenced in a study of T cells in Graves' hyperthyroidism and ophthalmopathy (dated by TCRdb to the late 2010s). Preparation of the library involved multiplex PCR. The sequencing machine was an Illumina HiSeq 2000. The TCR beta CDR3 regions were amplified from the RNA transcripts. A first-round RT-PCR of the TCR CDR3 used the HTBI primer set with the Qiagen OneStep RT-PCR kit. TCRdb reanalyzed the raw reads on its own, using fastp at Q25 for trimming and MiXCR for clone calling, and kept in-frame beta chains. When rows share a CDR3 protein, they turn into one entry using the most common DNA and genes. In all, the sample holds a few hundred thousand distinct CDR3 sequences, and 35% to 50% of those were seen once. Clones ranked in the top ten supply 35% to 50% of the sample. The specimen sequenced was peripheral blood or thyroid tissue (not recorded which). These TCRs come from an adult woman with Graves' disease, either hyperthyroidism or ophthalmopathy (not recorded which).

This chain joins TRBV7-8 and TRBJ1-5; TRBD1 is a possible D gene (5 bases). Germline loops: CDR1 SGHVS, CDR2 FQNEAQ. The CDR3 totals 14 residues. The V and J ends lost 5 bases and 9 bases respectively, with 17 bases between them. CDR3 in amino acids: CASSQTSGISPQHF. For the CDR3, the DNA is TGTGCCAGCAGCCAAACGTCAGGGATATCGCCCCAGCATTTT.

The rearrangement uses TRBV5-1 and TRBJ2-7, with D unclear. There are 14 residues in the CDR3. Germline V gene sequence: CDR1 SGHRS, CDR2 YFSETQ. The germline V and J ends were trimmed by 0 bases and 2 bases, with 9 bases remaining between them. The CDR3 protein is CASSLDGKPYEQYF. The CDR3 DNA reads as TGCGCCAGCAGCTTGGATGGGAAGCCCTACGAGCAGTACTTC.

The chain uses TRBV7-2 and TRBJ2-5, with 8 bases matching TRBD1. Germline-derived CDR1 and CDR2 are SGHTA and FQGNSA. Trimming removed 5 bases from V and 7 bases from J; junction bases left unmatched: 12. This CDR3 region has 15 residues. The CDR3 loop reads CASSRPGQAEGTQYF. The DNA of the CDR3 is TGTGCCAGCAGCCGACCGGGACAGGCCGAGGGGACCCAGTACTTC.

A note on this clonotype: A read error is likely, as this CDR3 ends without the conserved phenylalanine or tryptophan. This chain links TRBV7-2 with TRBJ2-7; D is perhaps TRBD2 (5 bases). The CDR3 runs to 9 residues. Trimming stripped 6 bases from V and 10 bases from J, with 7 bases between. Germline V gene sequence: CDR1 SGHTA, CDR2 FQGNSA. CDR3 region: CASSPGQYY. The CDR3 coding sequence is TGTGCCAGCAGTCCGGGACAGTACTAC.

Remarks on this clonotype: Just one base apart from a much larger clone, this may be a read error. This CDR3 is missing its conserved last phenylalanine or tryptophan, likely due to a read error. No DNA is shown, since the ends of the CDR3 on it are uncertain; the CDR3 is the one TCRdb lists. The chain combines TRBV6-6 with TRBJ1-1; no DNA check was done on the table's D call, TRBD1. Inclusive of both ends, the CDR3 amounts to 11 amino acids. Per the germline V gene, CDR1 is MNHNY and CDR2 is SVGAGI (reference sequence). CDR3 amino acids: CASSFGDTESS.

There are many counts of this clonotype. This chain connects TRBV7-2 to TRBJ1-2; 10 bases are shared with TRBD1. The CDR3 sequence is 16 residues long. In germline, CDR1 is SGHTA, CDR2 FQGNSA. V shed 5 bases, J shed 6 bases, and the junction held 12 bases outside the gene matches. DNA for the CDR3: TGTGCCAGCAGCACTCCCCGGGACAGGGGCCGGGATGGCTACACCTTC. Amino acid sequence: CASSTPRDRGRDGYTF.

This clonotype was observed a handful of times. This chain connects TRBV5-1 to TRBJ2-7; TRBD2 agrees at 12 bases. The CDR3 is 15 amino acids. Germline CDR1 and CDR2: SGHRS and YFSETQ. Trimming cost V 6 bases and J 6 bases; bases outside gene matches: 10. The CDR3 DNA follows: TGCGCCAGCACCCGTCTAGCGGGAGGGCCGGGCGAGCAGTACTTC. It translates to CASTRLAGGPGEQYF.

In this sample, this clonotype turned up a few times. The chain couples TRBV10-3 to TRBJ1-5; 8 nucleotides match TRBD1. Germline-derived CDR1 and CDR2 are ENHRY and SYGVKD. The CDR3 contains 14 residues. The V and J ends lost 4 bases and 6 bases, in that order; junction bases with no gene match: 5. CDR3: CAISGAGGSQPQHF. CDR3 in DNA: TGTGCCATCAGTGGGGCAGGGGGCTCTCAGCCCCAGCATTTT.

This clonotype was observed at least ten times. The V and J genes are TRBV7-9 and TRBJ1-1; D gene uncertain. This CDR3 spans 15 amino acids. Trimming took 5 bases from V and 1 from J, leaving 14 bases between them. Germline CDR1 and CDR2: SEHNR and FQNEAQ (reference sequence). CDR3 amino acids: CASSQGPVRNTEAFF. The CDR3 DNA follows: TGTGCCAGCAGCCAAGGACCGGTAAGGAACACTGAAGCTTTCTTT.